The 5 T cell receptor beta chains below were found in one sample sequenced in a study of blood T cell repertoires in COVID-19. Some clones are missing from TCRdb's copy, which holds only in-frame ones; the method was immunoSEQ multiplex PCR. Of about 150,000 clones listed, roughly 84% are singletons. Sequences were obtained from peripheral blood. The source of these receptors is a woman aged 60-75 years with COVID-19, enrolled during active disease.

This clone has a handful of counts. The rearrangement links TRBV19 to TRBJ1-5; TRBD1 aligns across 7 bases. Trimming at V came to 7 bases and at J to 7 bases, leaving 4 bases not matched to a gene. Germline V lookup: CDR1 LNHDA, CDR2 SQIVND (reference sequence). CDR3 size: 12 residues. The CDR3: CASKQGYQPQHF. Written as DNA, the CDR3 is TGTGCCAGTAAACAGGGGTACCAGCCCCAGCATTTT. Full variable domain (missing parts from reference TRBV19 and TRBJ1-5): DGGITQSPKYLFRKEGQNVTLSCEQNLNHDAMYWYRQDPGQGLRLIYYSQIVNDFQKGDIAEGYSVSREKKESFPLTVTSAQKNPTAFYLCASKQGYQPQHFGDGTRLSIL.

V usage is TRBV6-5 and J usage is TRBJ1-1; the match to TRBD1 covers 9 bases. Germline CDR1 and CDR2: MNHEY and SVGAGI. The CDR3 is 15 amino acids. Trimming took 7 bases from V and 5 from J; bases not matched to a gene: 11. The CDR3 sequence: CASTREGQGFTEAFF. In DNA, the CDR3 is TGTGCCAGCACTAGAGAGGGACAGGGTTTTACTGAAGCTTTCTTT.

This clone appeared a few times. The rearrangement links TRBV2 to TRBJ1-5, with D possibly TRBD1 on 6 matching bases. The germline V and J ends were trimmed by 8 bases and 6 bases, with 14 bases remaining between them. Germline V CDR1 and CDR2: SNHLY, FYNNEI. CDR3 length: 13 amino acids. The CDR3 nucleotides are TGTGCCAGCGGGCAGGGGTCATTTCAGCCCCAGCATTTT. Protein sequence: CASGQGSFQPQHF.

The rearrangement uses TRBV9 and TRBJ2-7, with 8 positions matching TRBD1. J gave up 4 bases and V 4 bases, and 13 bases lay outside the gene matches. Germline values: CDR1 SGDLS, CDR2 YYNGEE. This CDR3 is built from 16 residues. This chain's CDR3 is CASSPNRQGPSYEQYV. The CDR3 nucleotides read TGTGCCAGCAGCCCTAATCGACAGGGGCCCTCTTACGAGCAGTACGTC.

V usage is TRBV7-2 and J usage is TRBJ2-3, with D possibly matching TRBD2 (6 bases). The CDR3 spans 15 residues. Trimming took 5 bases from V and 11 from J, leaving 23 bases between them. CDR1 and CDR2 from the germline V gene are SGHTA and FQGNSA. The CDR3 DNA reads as TGTGCCAGCAGCCTTTCGGGACTCCGCCGAGGAGGGCAGTATTTT. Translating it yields CASSLSGLRRGGQYF.